The next 27 T cell receptor beta chains were all read from a single sample in a study of blood T cell repertoires in COVID-19. Only in-frame clones appear in the TCRdb table, and some are missing; sequencing was by immunoSEQ multiplex PCR. The sample has roughly 43,000 clones, under 85% seen once; the top ten hold roughly 47%. Sequencing input: peripheral blood. These receptors were obtained from a woman over 75 with acute or convalescent COVID-19.

The V call is TRBV18, the J call TRBJ1-2, with 9 positions matching TRBD1. The CDR3 totals 15 residues. The trim removed 6 bases at V and 2 bases at J, leaving 7 bases unmatched. The germline V gene encodes CDR1 KGHSH and CDR2 LQKENI. DNA of the CDR3: TGTGCCAGCTCGCAGGGACAGGGACAAAACTATGGCTACACCTTC. This codes for CASSQGQGQNYGYTF.

The rearrangement links TRBV29-1 to TRBJ1-2; D not certain. Looked up from germline, CDR1 is SQVTM and CDR2 is ANQGSEA. CDR3 size: 11 residues. The V end was cut by 2 bases, the J end by 7 bases, with 8 bases between. The CDR3 reads CSVESGFGYTF. In DNA form, the CDR3 reads TGCAGCGTTGAATCCGGGTTTGGCTACACCTTC.

The J gene is TRBJ2-7, the V gene TRBV10-3; 7 nucleotides agree with TRBD2. V lost 4 bases and J lost 3; bases outside the gene matches: 6. Germline-derived CDR1 and CDR2 are ENHRY and SYGVKD. The CDR3 is 14 amino acids. CDR3 nucleotide sequence: TGTGCCATCAGTGCCAGCGGGGAATACTACGAGCAGTACTTC. Its translation: CAISASGEYYEQYF.

V usage is TRBV6-1 and J usage is TRBJ1-1; tentatively, D is TRBD1 (5 bases). The CDR3 spans 15 residues. The germline V gene has CDR1 MNHNS and CDR2 SASEGT. The V end lost 2 bases, the J end lost 5 bases, and 15 bases lay between the germline ends. CDR3 loop: CASSELSGGYTEAFF. CDR3 nucleotides: TGTGCCAGCAGTGAACTCTCGGGGGGTTATACTGAAGCTTTCTTT.

This clone showed up just a few times. This chain joins TRBV24-1 and TRBJ2-2; TRBD1 might be the D (5 bases). This CDR3 has 18 residues. The germline V gene has CDR1 KGHDR and CDR2 SFDVKD. The V and J ends lost 1 base and 0 bases respectively, with 14 bases between them. CDR3 sequence: CATSDFGARGPNTGELFF. The CDR3 nucleotides read TGTGCCACCAGTGATTTTGGGGCCAGAGGCCCGAACACCGGGGAGCTGTTTTTT.

J is TRBJ1-1 and V is TRBV5-5; D unclear. The CDR3 has 14 residues. V was cut by 2 bases and J by 3 bases, with 11 bases left in between. CDR1 SGHKS and CDR2 YYEKEE come from the germline V gene (reference sequence). CDR3 sequence reads: CASSFRGEYTEAFF. CDR3 sequence (DNA): TGTGCCAGCAGCTTCCGTGGGGAGTACACTGAAGCTTTCTTT.

This clone was seen a single time. The chain joins TRBV3-1 (or the pseudogene TRBV3-2) to TRBJ1-3; perhaps TRBD1 as D (6 bases). The CDR3 totals 15 residues. Trimming stripped 5 bases from V and 4 bases from J, with 15 bases between. Per the germline V gene, CDR1 is LGHDT and CDR2 is YNNKEL (reference sequence). CDR3 sequence reads: CASSSTRGAGNTIYF. The CDR3 DNA sequence: TGTGCCAGCAGCTCGACACGGGGGGCCGGAAACACCATATATTTT.

The V gene is TRBV19, the J gene TRBJ2-3; 8 nucleotides match TRBD2. From germline, CDR1 is LNHDA and CDR2 SQIVND (reference sequence). V dropped 3 bases and J dropped 1; count of bases not matched to a gene: 3. The CDR3 spans 15 residues. The CDR3 DNA follows: TGTGCCAGTAGTATGGGACTAGGGGGCACAGATACGCAGTATTTT. Encoded protein: CASSMGLGGTDTQYF.

The chain has TRBV30 and TRBJ1-4; D is unclear. Germline V gives CDR1 GTSNPN, CDR2 SVGIG (reference sequence). Deletions cut 0 bases from V and 12 bases from J, with 14 bases between. This CDR3 has 13 amino acids. As DNA, the CDR3 is TGTGCCTGGAGTGTGGAAAGGGCGGGTCAACTGTTTTTT. Protein: CAWSVERAGQLFF.

V is TRBV7-9 and J is TRBJ1-4; D is perhaps TRBD1 (6 bases). Trimming shortened V by 6 bases and J by 7 bases, and 15 bases separated the two germline ends. This CDR3 is built from 14 residues. Germline CDR1 SEHNR, CDR2 FQNEAQ (reference sequence). The CDR3 DNA follows: TGTGCCAGCAGTACAGGGAGTGGAGGTGAAAAACTGTTTTTT. Its translation is CASSTGSGGEKLFF.

The chain carries TRBV11-2 and TRBJ2-5; TRBD1 matches at 9 bases. The germline gives CDR1 SGHAT, CDR2 FQNNGV. The CDR3 length is 15 residues. The trim removed 5 bases at V and 1 base at J, leaving 5 bases unmatched. CDR3 DNA: TGTGCCAGCAGCGGGAACAGGGGGCTCCAAGAGACCCAGTACTTC. Protein product: CASSGNRGLQETQYF.

V usage is TRBV7-8 and J usage is TRBJ2-5, with D hard to call. The germline CDR1 and CDR2 sequences are SGHVS and FQNEAQ. This CDR3 has 14 amino acids. Trimming left V 2 bases short and J 3 bases short, with 10 bases between. The CDR3 reads CASSLLAVKETQYF. DNA for the CDR3: TGTGCCAGCAGCTTATTGGCGGTAAAAGAGACCCAGTACTTC.

V usage is TRBV28 and J usage is TRBJ1-6, with D possibly TRBD1 on 6 matching bases. V dropped 7 bases and J dropped 5 bases, with 12 bases sitting between them. The germline V gene encodes CDR1 MDHEN and CDR2 SYDVKM. The CDR3 has 14 residues. The CDR3 DNA is TGTGCCAGCACAAAGGCAGGGGATAATTCACCCCTCCACTTT. It is translated as CASTKAGDNSPLHF.

This clone was found once. The rearrangement uses TRBV6-5 and TRBJ1-3; TRBD1 is a possible D gene (5 bases). Germline V gene lookup returns CDR1 MNHEY and CDR2 SVGAGI. The CDR3 totals 14 residues. Trimming cost V 6 bases and J 2 bases, with 11 bases left between them. CDR3 DNA: TGTGCCAGCAGCACTACGGGGGCTGGAAACACCATATATTTT. This sequence encodes CASSTTGAGNTIYF.

The chain uses TRBV11-2 and TRBJ1-4; 10 bases align to TRBD1. With 5 bases clipped from V and 7 bases from J, the junction kept 10 bases outside the gene matches. The CDR3 contains 16 residues. Germline V gene sequence: CDR1 SGHAT, CDR2 FQNNGV. The CDR3 DNA reads TGTGCCAGCAGCAAGAACCCGGGACAGGGGATTGAAAAACTGTTTTTT. Protein: CASSKNPGQGIEKLFF.

This clone was recorded only once. This chain joins TRBV2 and TRBJ2-7, with 11 bases identical to TRBD2. Looked up from germline, CDR1 is SNHLY and CDR2 is FYNNEI. The CDR3 consists of 13 residues. After removal of 8 bases from V and 5 bases from J, the junction contained 5 bases not matched to a gene. CDR3 sequence reads: CASRSGGADEQYF. CDR3 DNA sequence: TGTGCCAGCCGTAGCGGGGGGGCGGACGAGCAGTACTTC.

J is TRBJ1-4 and V is TRBV10-3; 10 positions agree with TRBD1. The CDR3 is made up of 15 amino acids. The germline CDR1 and CDR2 sequences are ENHRY and SYGVKD. V lost 0 bases to trimming and J lost 7 bases; unmatched junction nucleotides: 2. The CDR3 DNA reads as TGTGCCATCAGTGAGTCGGGACAGGGGTCTGAAAAACTGTTTTTT. It is translated as CAISESGQGSEKLFF.

V and J are TRBV6-5 and TRBJ2-3; D perhaps matches TRBD1 (5 bases). With 6 bases removed from V and 0 bases from J, the gap between germline ends came to 10 bases. Germline V gene lookup returns CDR1 MNHEY and CDR2 SVGAGI. The CDR3 length is 14 residues. The CDR3 coding sequence is TGTGCCAGCAGATTACAGGAGAGCACAGATACGCAGTATTTT. Its translation is CASRLQESTDTQYF.

The chain is built from TRBV6-5 and TRBJ1-1; D not certain. The CDR3 contains 12 residues. The germline V and J ends were trimmed by 6 bases and 8 bases, with 13 bases remaining between them. Germline V gene sequence: CDR1 MNHEY, CDR2 SVGAGI. The CDR3 spells CASSIRTAEAFF. The CDR3, as DNA: TGTGCCAGCAGCATAAGAACAGCCGAAGCTTTCTTT.

In this sample, this clone turned up a few times. The chain employs TRBV6-4 and TRBJ2-7, with D perhaps matching TRBD2 (5 bases). The germline V and J ends were trimmed by 5 bases and 7 bases, with 12 bases remaining between them. Germline V lookup: CDR1 MRHNA, CDR2 SNTAGT. The CDR3 totals 12 residues. The CDR3 loop reads CASSRRAVEQYF. The CDR3 DNA follows: TGTGCCAGCAGTAGGCGGGCGGTAGAGCAGTACTTC.

V and J are TRBV7-8 and TRBJ1-2; no clear D. The V gene lost 4 bases and the J gene lost 4 bases, with 7 bases spanning the gap. The CDR3 totals 12 residues. Germline CDR1 and CDR2: SGHVS and FQNEAQ. The CDR3 DNA sequence: TGTGCCAGCAGCTCGGGGATCTATGGCTACACCTTC. As protein: CASSSGIYGYTF.

Here the CDR3 DNA reads TGTGCCAGCAGCCGTTGGACAGGGGATCGATACGAGCAGTACTTC. Amino acid sequence: CASSRWTGDRYEQYF. This chain joins TRBV7-9 and TRBJ2-7; 9 nucleotides align to TRBD1. CDR1 is SEHNR, CDR2 FQNEAQ, per germline (reference sequence). The CDR3 is 15 amino acids. J gave up 4 bases and V 5 bases, and 9 bases lay outside the gene matches.

The CDR3 sequence is CASSPLGKLAEETQYF. In DNA form, the CDR3 reads TGTGCCAGCAGTCCCCTCGGGAAGCTCGCCGAAGAGACCCAGTACTTC. The V gene is TRBV28, the J gene TRBJ2-5; a weak D match, TRBD2 (5 bases). Looked up from germline, CDR1 is MDHEN and CDR2 is SYDVKM. V lost 5 bases to trimming and J lost 3 bases, with 19 bases between them. CDR3 length equals 16 residues.

This clone has only a few counts. CDR3 region: CASGQGQGYTF. CDR3 nucleotide sequence: TGTGCCAGTGGACAGGGTCAAGGCTACACCTTC. The rearrangement links TRBV19 to TRBJ1-2, with TRBD1 matching 8 bases. CDR3 size: 11 residues. With 8 bases clipped from V and 8 bases from J, the junction kept 4 bases outside the gene matches. CDR1 is LNHDA, CDR2 SQIVND, per germline (reference sequence).

The V gene is TRBV11-2, the J gene TRBJ2-1; D perhaps matches TRBD2 (6 bases). CDR1 is SGHAT, CDR2 FQNNGV, per germline. This CDR3 is built from 15 residues. The V and J ends lost 7 bases and 5 bases respectively, with 18 bases between them. CDR3 DNA sequence: TGTGCCAGCACCCCAGGCGGGACCCTGAACAATGAGCAGTTCTTC. It translates to CASTPGGTLNNEQFF. The full variable domain, its missing parts supplied by reference TRBV11-2 and TRBJ2-1, is EAGVAQSPRYKIIEKRQSVAFWCNPISGHATLYWYQQILGQGPKLLIQFQNNGVVDDSQLPKDRFSAERLKGVDSTLKIQPAKLEDSAVYLCASTPGGTLNNEQFFGPGTRLTVL.

This clone was seen a handful of times. The chain recombines TRBV5-1 with TRBJ1-1; 7 bases fit TRBD1. CDR1 SGHRS and CDR2 YFSETQ come from the germline V gene. The CDR3 is 15 amino acids. Germline trimming cut 2 bases from V and 1 base from J; bases unmatched to any gene: 5. The CDR3 coding sequence is TGCGCCAGCAGCTTAACCGGGACAGCGAACACTGAAGCTTTCTTT. This encodes CASSLTGTANTEAFF.

This clone was seen a handful of times. J is TRBJ2-1 and V is TRBV21-1; no check of the table's D call, TRBD2, against the DNA was made. TRBV21-1 counts as a pseudogene. The CDR3 has 18 amino acids. Here the CDR3 reads CAKQGRLAGAFSYNEQFF. CDR3 in DNA: TGTGCCAAGCAGGGTCGGCTAGCGGGGGCTTTCTCCTACAATGAGCAGTTCTTC.